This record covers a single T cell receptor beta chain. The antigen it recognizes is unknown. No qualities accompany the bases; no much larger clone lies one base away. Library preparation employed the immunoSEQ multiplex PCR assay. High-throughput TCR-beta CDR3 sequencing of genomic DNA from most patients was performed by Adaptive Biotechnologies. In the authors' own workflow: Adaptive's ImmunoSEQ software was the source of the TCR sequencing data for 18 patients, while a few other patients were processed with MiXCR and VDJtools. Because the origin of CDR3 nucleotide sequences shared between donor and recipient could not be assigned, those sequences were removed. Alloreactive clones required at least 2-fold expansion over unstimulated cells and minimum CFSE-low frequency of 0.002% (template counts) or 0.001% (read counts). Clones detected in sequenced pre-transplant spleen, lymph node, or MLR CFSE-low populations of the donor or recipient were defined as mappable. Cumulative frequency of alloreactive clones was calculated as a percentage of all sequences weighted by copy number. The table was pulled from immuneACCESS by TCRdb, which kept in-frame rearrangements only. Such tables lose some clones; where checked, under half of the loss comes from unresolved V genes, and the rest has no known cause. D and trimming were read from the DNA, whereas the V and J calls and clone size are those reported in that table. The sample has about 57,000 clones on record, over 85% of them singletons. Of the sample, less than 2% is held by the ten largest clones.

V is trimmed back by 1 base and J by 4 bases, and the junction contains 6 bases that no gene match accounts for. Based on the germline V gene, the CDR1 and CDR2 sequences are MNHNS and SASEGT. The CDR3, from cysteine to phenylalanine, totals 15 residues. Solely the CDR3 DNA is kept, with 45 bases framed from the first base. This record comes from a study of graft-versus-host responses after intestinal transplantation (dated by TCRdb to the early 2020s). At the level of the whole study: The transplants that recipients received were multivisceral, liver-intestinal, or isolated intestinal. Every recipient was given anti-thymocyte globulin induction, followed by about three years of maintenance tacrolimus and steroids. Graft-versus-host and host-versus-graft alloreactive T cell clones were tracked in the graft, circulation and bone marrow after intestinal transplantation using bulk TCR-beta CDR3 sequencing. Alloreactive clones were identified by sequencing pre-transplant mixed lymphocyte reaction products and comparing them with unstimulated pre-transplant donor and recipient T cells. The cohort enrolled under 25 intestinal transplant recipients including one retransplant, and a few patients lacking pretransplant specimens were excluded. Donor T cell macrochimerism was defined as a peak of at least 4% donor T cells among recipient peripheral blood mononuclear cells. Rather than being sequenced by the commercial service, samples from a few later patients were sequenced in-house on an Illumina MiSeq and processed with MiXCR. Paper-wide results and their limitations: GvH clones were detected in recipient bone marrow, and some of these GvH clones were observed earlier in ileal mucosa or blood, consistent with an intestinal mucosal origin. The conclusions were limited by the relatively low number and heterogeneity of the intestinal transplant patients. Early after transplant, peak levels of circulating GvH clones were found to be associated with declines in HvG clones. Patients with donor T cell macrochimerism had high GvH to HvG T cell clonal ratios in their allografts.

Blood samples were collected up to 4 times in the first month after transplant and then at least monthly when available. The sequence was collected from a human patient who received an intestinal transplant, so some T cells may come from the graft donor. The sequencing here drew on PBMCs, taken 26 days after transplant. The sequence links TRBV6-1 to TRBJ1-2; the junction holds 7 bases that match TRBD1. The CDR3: CASSEGAGGVYGYTF. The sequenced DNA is TGTGCCAGCAGTGAAGGAGCAGGGGGTGTCTATGGCTACACCTTC.